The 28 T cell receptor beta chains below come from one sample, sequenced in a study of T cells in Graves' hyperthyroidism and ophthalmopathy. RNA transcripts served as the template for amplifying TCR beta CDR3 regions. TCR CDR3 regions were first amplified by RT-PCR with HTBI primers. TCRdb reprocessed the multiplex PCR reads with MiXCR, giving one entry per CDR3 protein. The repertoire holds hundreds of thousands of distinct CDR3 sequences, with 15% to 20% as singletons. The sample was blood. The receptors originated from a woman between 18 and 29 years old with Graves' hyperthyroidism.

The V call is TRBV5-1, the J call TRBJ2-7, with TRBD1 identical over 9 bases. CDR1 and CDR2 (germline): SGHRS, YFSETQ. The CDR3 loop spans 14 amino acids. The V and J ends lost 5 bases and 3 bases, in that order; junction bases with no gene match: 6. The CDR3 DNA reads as TGCGCCAGCAGTTTCTGGACAGGGGTCTACGAGCAGTACTTC. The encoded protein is CASSFWTGVYEQYF.

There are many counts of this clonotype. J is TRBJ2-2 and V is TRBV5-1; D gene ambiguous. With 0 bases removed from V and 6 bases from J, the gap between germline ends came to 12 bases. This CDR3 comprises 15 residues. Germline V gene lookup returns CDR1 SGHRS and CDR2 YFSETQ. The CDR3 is CASSLGHGGPGELFF. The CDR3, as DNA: TGCGCCAGCAGCTTGGGACACGGTGGACCCGGGGAGCTGTTTTTT.

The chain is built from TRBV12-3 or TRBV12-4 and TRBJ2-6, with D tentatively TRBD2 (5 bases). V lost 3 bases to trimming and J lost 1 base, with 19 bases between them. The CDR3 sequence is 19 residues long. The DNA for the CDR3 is TGTGCCAGCAGTTTTGGGGAGAACTTCCGACGGTCTGGGGCCAACGTCCTGACTTTC. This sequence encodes CASSFGENFRRSGANVLTF.

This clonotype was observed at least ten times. The CDR3 loop reads CASSTTGQESYEQYF. The CDR3 bases are TGTGCCAGCAGCACAACGGGACAGGAGTCCTACGAGCAGTACTTC. V and J are TRBV7-2 and TRBJ2-7; 8 nucleotides line up with TRBD1. J gave up 1 base and V 5 bases, and 7 bases lay outside the gene matches. The CDR3 loop spans 15 amino acids. The germline CDR1 and CDR2 sequences are SGHTA and FQGNSA. The full variable domain, in which reference TRBV7-2 and TRBJ2-7 provide the parts outside the CDR3, is GAGVSQSPSNKVTEKGKDVELRCDPISGHTALYWYRQSLGQGLEFLIYFQGNSAPDKSGLPSDRFSAERTGGSVSTLTIQRTQQEDSAVYLCASSTTGQESYEQYFGPGTRLTVT.

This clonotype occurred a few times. The CDR3: CASSFLAGEDEQFF. CDR3 in DNA: TGTGCCAGCAGTTTCCTAGCGGGAGAGGATGAGCAGTTCTTC. This chain uses TRBV28 with TRBJ2-1; TRBD2 matches at 10 bases. With V trimmed by 3 bases and J by 8 bases, 4 bases remained unmatched. Germline-derived CDR1 and CDR2 are MDHEN and SYDVKM. The CDR3 is 14 amino acids.

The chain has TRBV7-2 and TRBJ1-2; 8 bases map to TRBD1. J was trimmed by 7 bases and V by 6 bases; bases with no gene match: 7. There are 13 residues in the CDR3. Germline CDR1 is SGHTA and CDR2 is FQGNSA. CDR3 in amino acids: CASRKGQGGGYTF. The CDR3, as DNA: TGTGCCAGCAGAAAAGGACAGGGAGGTGGCTACACCTTC.

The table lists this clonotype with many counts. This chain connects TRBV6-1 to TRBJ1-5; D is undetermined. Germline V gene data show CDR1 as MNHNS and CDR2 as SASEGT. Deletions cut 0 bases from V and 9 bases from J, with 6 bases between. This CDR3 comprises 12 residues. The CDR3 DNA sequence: TGTGCCAGCAGTGAAGCGCGGGCGCCCCAGCATTTT. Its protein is CASSEARAPQHF.

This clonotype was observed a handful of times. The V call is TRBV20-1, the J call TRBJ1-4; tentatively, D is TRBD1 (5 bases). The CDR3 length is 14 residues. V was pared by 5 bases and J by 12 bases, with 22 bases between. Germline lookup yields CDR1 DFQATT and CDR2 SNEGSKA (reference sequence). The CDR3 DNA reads TGCAGTGCTCCCGCCGGGGGGGTCGATGTGGAACTGTTTTTT. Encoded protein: CSAPAGGVDVELFF.

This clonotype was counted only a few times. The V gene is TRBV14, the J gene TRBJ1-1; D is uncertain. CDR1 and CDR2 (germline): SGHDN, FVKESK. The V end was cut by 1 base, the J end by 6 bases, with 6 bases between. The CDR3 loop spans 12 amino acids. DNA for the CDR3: TGTGCCAGCAGCCAAGTTGGCCCTGAAGCTTTCTTT. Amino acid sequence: CASSQVGPEAFF. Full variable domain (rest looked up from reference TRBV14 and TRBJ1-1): EAGVTQFPSHSVIEKGQTVTLRCDPISGHDNLYWYRRVMGKEIKFLLHFVKESKQDESGMPNNRFLAERTGGTYSTLKVQPAELEDSGVYFCASSQVGPEAFFGQGTRLTVV.

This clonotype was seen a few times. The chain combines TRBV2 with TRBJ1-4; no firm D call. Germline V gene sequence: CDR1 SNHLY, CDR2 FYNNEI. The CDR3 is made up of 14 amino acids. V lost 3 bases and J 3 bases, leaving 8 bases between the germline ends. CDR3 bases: TGTGCCAGCAGTGATCGGAATTCTAATGAAAAACTGTTTTTT. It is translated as CASSDRNSNEKLFF.

The DNA for the CDR3 is TGTGCCAGCGGGAATGGACCGTTTAATGAAAAACTGTTTTTT. Translating gives CASGNGPFNEKLFF. The chain combines TRBV2 with TRBJ1-4; D gene ambiguous. CDR1 and CDR2 (germline): SNHLY, FYNNEI. Between the trimmed V and J ends, which lost 8 bases and 4 bases, there was a span of 14 bases. This CDR3 is 14 amino acids long.

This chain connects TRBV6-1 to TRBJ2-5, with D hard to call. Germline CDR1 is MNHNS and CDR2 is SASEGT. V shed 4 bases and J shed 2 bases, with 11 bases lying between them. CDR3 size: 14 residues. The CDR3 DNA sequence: TGTGCCAGCAGTGTAACTTACGGTCAAGAGACCCAGTACTTC. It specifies CASSVTYGQETQYF.

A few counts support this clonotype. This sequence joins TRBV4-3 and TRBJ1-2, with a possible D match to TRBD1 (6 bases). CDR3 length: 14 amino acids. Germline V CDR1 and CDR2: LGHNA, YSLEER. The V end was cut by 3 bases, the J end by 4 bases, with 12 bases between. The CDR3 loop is CASSQNQGTYGYTF. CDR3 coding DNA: TGCGCCAGCAGCCAGAACCAGGGGACCTATGGCTACACCTTC.

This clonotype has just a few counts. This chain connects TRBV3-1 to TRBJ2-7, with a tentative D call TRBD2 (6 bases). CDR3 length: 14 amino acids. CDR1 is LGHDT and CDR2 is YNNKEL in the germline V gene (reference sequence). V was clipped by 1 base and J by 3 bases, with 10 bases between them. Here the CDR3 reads CASSQVRGYYEQYF. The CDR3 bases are TGTGCCAGCAGCCAAGTTCGGGGGTACTACGAGCAGTACTTC.

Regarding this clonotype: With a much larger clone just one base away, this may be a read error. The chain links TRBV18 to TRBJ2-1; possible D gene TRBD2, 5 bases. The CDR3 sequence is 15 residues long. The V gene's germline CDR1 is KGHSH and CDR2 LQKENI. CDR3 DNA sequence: TGTGCCAGCTCACCAACCGGACTTTCCTACAATGATCAGTTCTTC. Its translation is CASSPTGLSYNDQFF. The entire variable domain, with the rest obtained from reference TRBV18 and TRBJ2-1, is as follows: NAGVMQNPRHLVRRRGQEARLRCSPMKGHSHVYWYRQLPEEGLKFMVYLQKENIIDESGMPKERFSAEFPKEGPSILRIQQVVRGDSAAYFCASSPTGLSYNDQFFGPGTRLTVL.

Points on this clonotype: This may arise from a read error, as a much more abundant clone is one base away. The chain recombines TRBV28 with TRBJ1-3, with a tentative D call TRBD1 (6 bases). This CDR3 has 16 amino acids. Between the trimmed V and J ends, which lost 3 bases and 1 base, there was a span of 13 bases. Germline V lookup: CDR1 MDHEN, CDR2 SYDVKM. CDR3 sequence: CASSLGGSLSGNTIYF. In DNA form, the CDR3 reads TGTGCCAGCAGTTTGGGGGGCAGTTTGTCTGGAAACACCATATATTTT.

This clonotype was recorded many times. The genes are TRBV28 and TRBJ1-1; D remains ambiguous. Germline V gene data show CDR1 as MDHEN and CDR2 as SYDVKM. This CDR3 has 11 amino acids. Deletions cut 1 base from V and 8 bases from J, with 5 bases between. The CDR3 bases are TGTGCCAGCAGTTTATTAGGGGAAGCTTTCTTT. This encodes CASSLLGEAFF.

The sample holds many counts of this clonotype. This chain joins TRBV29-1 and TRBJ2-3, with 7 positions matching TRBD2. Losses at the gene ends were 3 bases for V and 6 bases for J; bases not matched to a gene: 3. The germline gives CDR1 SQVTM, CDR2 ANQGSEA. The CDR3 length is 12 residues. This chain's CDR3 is CSVEPGGDTQYF. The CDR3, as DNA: TGCAGCGTTGAGCCCGGGGGGGATACGCAGTATTTT.

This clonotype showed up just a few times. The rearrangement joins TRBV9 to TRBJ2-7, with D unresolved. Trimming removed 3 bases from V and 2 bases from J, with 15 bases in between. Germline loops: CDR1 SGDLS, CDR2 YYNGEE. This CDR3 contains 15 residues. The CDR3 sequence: CASSAFYGSTYEQYF. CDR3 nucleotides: TGTGCCAGCAGCGCGTTTTATGGTTCTACCTACGAGCAGTACTTC.

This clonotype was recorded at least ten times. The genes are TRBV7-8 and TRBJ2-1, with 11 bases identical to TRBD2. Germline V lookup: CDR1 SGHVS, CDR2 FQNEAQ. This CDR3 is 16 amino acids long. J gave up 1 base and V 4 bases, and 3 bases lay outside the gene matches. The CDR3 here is CASSSGLAASYNEQFF. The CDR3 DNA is TGTGCCAGCAGCTCGGGACTAGCGGCTTCCTACAATGAGCAGTTCTTC.

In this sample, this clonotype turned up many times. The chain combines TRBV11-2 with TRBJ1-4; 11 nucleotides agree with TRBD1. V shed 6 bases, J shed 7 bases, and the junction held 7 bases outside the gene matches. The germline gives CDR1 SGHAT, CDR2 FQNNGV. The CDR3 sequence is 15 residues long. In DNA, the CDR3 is TGTGCCAGCAGGCGGACAGGGGGCTCTTCTGAAAAACTGTTTTTT. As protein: CASRRTGGSSEKLFF.

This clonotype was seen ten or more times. CDR3 sequence: CASSTRLAVTGELFF. The DNA for the CDR3 is TGTGCCAGCAGCACCAGACTAGCGGTCACTGGGGAGCTGTTTTTT. This rearrangement joins TRBV7-9 to TRBJ2-2; 9 bases fit TRBD2. Unmatched junction bases numbered 9, after V lost 5 bases and J lost 8 bases. This CDR3 is 15 amino acids long. The germline gives CDR1 SEHNR, CDR2 FQNEAQ (reference sequence).

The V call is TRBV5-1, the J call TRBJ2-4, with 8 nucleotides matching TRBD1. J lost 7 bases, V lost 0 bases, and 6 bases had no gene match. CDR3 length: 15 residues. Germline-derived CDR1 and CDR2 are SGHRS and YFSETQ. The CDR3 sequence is CASSLEGQGENIQYF. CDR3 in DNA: TGCGCCAGCAGCTTGGAAGGACAGGGAGAGAACATTCAGTACTTC.

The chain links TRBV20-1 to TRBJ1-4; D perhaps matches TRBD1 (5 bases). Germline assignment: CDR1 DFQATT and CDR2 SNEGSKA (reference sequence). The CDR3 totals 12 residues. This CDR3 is CAGLEGHEELFF. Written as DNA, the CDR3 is TGCGCGGGGTTGGAGGGGCATGAGGAACTGTTTTTT.

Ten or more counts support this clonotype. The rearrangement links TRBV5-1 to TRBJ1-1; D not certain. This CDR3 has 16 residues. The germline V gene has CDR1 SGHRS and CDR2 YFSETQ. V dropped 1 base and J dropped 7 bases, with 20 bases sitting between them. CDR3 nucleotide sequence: TGCGCCAGCAGCTTGCAAAGGGCCCGACTTTTGGATGAAGCTTTCTTT. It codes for CASSLQRARLLDEAFF.

The CDR3 sequence is CASSVDWELAKNIQYF. In nucleotides, the CDR3 is TGTGCCAGCAGCGTAGACTGGGAACTAGCCAAAAACATTCAGTACTTC. The rearrangement joins TRBV9 to TRBJ2-4; D remains unclear. The V gene lost 0 bases and the J gene lost 0 bases, with 10 bases spanning the gap. CDR3 length: 16 amino acids. From germline, CDR1 is SGDLS and CDR2 YYNGEE.

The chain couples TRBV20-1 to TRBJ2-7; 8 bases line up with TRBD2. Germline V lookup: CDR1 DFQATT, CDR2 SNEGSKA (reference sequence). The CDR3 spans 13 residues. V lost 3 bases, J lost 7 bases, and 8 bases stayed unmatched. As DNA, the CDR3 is TGCAGTGCTAGGCGGCGGGAGGCGGGGGAGCAGTACTTC. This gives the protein CSARRREAGEQYF.

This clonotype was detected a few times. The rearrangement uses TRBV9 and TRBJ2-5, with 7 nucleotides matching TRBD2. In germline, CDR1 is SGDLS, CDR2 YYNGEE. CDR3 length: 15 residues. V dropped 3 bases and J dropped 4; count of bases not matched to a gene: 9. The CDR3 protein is CASSDSGTIGETQYF. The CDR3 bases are TGTGCCAGCAGCGACTCGGGGACTATAGGAGAGACCCAGTACTTC.